The subject of this entry is one T cell receptor (beta chain). Its antigen is not identified. The data are from a study of Ad26.COV2.S vaccination and SARS-CoV-2 variants. Profiled with immunoSEQ multiplex PCR; TCRdb holds only in-frame clones, not every one. The sample yields under 150,000 clones, roughly 88% seen once. The CDR3 is 14 residues long. Germline CDR1 reads MDHEN; CDR2 reads SYDVKM. Trimming stripped 5 bases from V and 4 bases from J, with 9 bases between. The study, taken as a whole, reports: Non-spike TCR breadth did not differ much between vaccine and placebo recipients. Analyses that measured TCR breadth and depth may have underestimated total T cell responses.

The sample here was peripheral blood, taken after recovery from COVID-19. The chain employs TRBV28 and TRBJ1-6; D is unclear. The TCR originated in a human donor who had recovered from COVID-19. This CDR3 is CASSRRGYNSPLHF. CDR3 DNA: TGTGCCAGCAGTCGACGAGGGTATAATTCACCCCTCCACTTT.